The sequence of this TCR beta chain was determined in a study of blood T cell repertoires in COVID-19 (dated by TCRdb to the early 2020s). A note on the overall study: The collaborator samples originated in the United States, Italy and Spain and spanned the acute and convalescent phases of COVID-19. The repertoires were released in a freely available public database intended as a resource for research on the immune response to SARS-CoV-2. Samples were obtained from the ongoing ImmuneRACE study (first 160 participants) and from roughly 1,300 subjects provided by 6 global collaborators. HLA class I and class II types, where available, came from metadata supplied by the sample provider rather than from assay-based typing. Subjects who had been exposed to COVID-19, were actively infected with it, or had recovered from it provided the deeply sampled blood TCRbeta repertoires that made up the dataset. Sample metadata almost always included a de-identified subject ID, COVID-19 status, age in years and sex. The material from the prospective study consisted of cDNA or gDNA derived from T cells, B-cell-depleted T cells, or PBMCs. On the study overall, not on this receptor specifically: The amount of clinical and demographic metadata varied by source and participant and was provided uncurated.

The immunoSEQ Assay, a bias-controlled multiplex PCR, was used to amplify TCRbeta CDR3 regions from genomic DNA. Per the source publication's procedure: Within the assay, amplification of reference gene primers was used to estimate how many nucleated cells each sample contained. To quantify the absolute abundance of each unique TCRbeta CDR3 rearrangement, sequence reads were collapsed and filtered. For each sample, productive Simpson clonality was calculated as the square root of Simpson's diversity index across productive rearrangements. TCRdb stores this immuneACCESS table with in-frame sequences only. Part of the clones is absent; in the studies checked, under half of the shortfall reflects unresolved V genes, and no reason is known for the rest. V and J calls and clone size are copied from that table; D and trimming were computed from the DNA. This sample has about 70,000 clones in its table, and more than 70% of those were observed once. Jointly, the top ten make up about 6.4% of the sample.

The trim is 6 bases for V and 5 bases for J, with a gap of 16 bases between the germline ends. Based on the germline V gene, the CDR1 and CDR2 sequences are KGHSH and LQKENI. Taken from cysteine to phenylalanine, the CDR3 has 14 residues. Solely the CDR3 DNA is kept, with 42 bases framed from the first base. Collaborating institutions collected whole blood in K2EDTA tubes following their own protocols. Collaborator samples were shipped for TCRbeta analysis as frozen whole blood, isolated PBMCs, or DNA extracted from either sample type. For this clone: Its antigen is currently not known. Base quality data are lacking; no much larger clone is found one base away.

The sequence derives from a woman aged 70-85 years with acute or convalescent COVID-19. Sequenced: peripheral blood. The chain is assembled from TRBV18 and TRBJ1-1; possibly the D gene is TRBD1, per 5 matching bases. The CDR3 corresponds to CASSSGGGRTEAFF. The DNA sequence is TGTGCCAGCTCCTCCGGGGGAGGGCGGACTGAAGCTTTCTTT.